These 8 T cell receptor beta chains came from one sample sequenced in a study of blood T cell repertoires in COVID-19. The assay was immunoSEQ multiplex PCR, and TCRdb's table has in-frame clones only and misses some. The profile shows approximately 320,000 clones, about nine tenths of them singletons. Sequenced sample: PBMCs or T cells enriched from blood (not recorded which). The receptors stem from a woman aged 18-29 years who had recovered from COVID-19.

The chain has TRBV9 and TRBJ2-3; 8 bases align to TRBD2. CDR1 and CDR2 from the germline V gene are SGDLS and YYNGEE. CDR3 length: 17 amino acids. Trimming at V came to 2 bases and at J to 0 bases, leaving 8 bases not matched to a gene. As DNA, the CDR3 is TGTGCCAGCAGCGTTCGACTAGCGAGAGGAAGCACAGATACGCAGTATTTT. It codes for CASSVRLARGSTDTQYF.

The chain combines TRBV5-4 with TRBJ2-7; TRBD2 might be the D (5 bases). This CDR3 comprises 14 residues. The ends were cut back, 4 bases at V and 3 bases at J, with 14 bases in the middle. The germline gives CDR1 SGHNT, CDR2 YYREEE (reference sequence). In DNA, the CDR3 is TGTGCCAGCAGCGATGGTGTACTAGTCTACGAGCAGTACTTC. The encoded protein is CASSDGVLVYEQYF.

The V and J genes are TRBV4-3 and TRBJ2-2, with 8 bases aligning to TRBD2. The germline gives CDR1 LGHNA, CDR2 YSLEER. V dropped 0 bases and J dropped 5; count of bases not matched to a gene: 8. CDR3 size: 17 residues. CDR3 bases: TGCGCCAGCAGCCAAGATCCCGGGACTAGTTGGACCGGGGAGCTGTTTTTT. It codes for CASSQDPGTSWTGELFF.

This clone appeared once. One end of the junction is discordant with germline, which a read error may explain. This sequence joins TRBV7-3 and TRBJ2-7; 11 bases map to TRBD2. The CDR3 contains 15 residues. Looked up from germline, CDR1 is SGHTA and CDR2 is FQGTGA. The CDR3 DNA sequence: TGTGCCAGCAGCATAACTAGCGGGGGTTCCTACGAGCAGTACTTC. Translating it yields CASSITSGGSYEQYF.

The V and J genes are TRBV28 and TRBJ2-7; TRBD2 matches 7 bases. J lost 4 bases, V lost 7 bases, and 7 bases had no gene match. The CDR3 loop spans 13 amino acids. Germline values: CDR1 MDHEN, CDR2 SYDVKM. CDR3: CASTGRLGYEQYF. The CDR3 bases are TGTGCCAGCACCGGGAGGTTGGGGTACGAGCAGTACTTC. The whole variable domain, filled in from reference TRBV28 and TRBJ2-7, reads DVKVTQSSRYLVKRTGEKVFLECVQDMDHENMFWYRQDPGLGLRLIYFSYDVKMKEKGDIPEGYSVSREKKERFSLILESASTNQTSMYLCASTGRLGYEQYFGPGTRLTVT.

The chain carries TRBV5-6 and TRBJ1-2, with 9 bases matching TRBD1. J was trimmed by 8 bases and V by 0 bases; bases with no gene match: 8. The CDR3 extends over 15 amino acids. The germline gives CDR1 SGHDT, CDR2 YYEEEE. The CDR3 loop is CASSLAGTGRRGYTF. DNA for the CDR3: TGTGCCAGCAGCTTGGCCGGGACAGGGCGGCGGGGCTACACCTTC.

CDR3 in amino acids: CASRVSTANYGYTF. The DNA for the CDR3 is TGTGCCAGCAGGGTTTCGACAGCTAACTATGGCTACACCTTC. The chain has TRBV2 and TRBJ1-2, with a tentative D call TRBD1 (5 bases). The germline V gene encodes CDR1 SNHLY and CDR2 FYNNEI. The CDR3 has 14 amino acids. Trimming shortened V by 6 bases and J by 0 bases, and 11 bases separated the two germline ends.

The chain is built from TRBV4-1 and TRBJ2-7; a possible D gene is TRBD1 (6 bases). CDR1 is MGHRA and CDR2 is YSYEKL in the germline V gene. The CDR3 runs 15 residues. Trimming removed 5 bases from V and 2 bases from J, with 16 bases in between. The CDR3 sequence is CASSYGRDTTYEQYF. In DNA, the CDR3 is TGCGCCAGCAGCTATGGTCGGGACACGACCTACGAGCAGTACTTC.